Presented here are 13 T cell receptor beta chains from one specimen sequenced in a study of T cells in Graves' hyperthyroidism and ophthalmopathy. The TCR beta CDR3 regions underwent amplification using RNA transcripts as the source. HTBI primers drove first-round RT-PCR of the TCR CDR3. TCRdb itself ran the multiplex PCR reads through MiXCR, one entry per CDR3 protein. Of a few hundred thousand distinct CDR3 sequences in the sample, 20% to 25% were seen once. The sequenced sample was blood. All receptors come from a man in his fifties or sixties with Graves' hyperthyroidism.

This clonotype was recorded at least ten times. This chain connects TRBV2 to TRBJ1-2; TRBD1 is a possible D gene (5 bases). V lost 6 bases and J lost 8, with 13 bases in between. CDR1 and CDR2 (germline): SNHLY, FYNNEI. This CDR3 is built from 12 residues. The CDR3 bases are TGTGCCAGCAGCCAGTCAGGGCCGGGCTACACCTTC. It is translated as CASSQSGPGYTF.

The chain is built from TRBV19 and TRBJ1-2; D perhaps matches TRBD1 (6 bases). V lost 11 bases to trimming and J lost 3 bases, with 16 bases between them. The germline V gene encodes CDR1 LNHDA and CDR2 SQIVND (reference sequence). The length of the CDR3 is 13 residues. This chain's CDR3 is CAGNRDIDYGYTF. CDR3 nucleotide sequence: TGTGCCGGTAACCGGGACATCGACTATGGCTACACCTTC.

This clonotype came up a few times. J is TRBJ1-1 and V is TRBV20-1, with D perhaps matching TRBD1 (6 bases). Germline V gene lookup returns CDR1 DFQATT and CDR2 SNEGSKA (reference sequence). Trimming shortened V by 4 bases and J by 0 bases, and 9 bases separated the two germline ends. The CDR3 extends over 13 amino acids. The CDR3 loop reads CSATTGLNTEAFF. CDR3 sequence (DNA): TGCAGTGCTACCACAGGGCTGAACACTGAAGCTTTCTTT.

The chain is built from TRBV6-1 and TRBJ2-7; TRBD1 might be the D (5 bases). Looked up from germline, CDR1 is MNHNS and CDR2 is SASEGT. This CDR3 is 15 amino acids long. V lost 6 bases to trimming and J lost 2 bases, with 17 bases between them. The CDR3 DNA follows: TGTGCCAGCAGACAAGCAGTACAGGCGGCCTACGAGCAGTACTTC. Translated: CASRQAVQAAYEQYF.

This clonotype showed up just a few times. The rearrangement joins TRBV7-2 to TRBJ2-3; weak D call: TRBD2 (5 bases). CDR3 length equals 15 residues. V lost 8 bases, J lost 7 bases, and 22 bases lay in between. CDR1 and CDR2 from the germline V gene are SGHTA and FQGNSA. CDR3 residues: CASGDNGGIVNTQYF. Written as DNA, the CDR3 is TGTGCCAGCGGCGATAACGGAGGCATCGTCAATACGCAGTATTTT.

The genes are TRBV6-1 and TRBJ1-1; 9 bases are a match to TRBD1. V lost 7 bases to trimming and J lost 7 bases; unmatched junction nucleotides: 7. CDR1 is MNHNS and CDR2 is SASEGT in the germline V gene. The CDR3 runs to 13 residues. The CDR3 here is CASTPTGGSEAFF. The CDR3 DNA sequence: TGTGCCAGCACCCCGACAGGGGGAAGTGAAGCTTTCTTT.

V is TRBV25-1 and J is TRBJ1-1; a possible D gene is TRBD1 (5 bases). CDR3 size: 15 residues. V lost 0 bases and J lost 0, with 8 bases in between. Germline lookup yields CDR1 MGHDK and CDR2 SYGVNS. This CDR3 reads CASSEYGTVNTEAFF. The CDR3 coding sequence is TGTGCCAGCAGTGAATACGGGACGGTGAACACTGAAGCTTTCTTT.

The chain is built from TRBV15 and TRBJ1-4; tentative D call: TRBD1 (5 bases). This CDR3 is 13 amino acids long. Germline CDR1 and CDR2: LNHNV and YYDKDF (reference sequence). Between the trimmed V and J ends, which lost 3 bases and 4 bases, there was a span of 6 bases. The CDR3 bases are TGTGCCACCAGCAGGAGGGGTAATGAAAAACTGTTTTTT. This translates into CATSRRGNEKLFF.

The gene calls are TRBV29-1 and TRBJ1-5; 9 positions match TRBD1. The CDR3 length is 12 residues. Germline V gene sequence: CDR1 SQVTM, CDR2 ANQGSEA. The V and J ends lost 2 bases and 7 bases, in that order; junction bases with no gene match: 0. The CDR3 DNA follows: TGCAGCGTTGAAACAGGGGGCCAGCCCCAGCATTTT. Protein product: CSVETGGQPQHF.

In nucleotides, the CDR3 is TGTGCCACCAGTGGCTCATGGGCGGGATCGGGTGAGCAGTTCTTC. Its protein is CATSGSWAGSGEQFF. The chain uses TRBV24-1 and TRBJ2-1; a possible D gene is TRBD2 (6 bases). Trimming stripped 5 bases from V and 9 bases from J, with 19 bases between. The germline CDR1 and CDR2 sequences are KGHDR and SFDVKD. There are 15 residues in the CDR3.

Only a few counts were recorded for this clonotype. This chain connects TRBV19 to TRBJ2-1; TRBD2 aligns across 8 bases. The V and J ends lost 3 bases and 7 bases, in that order; junction bases with no gene match: 11. This CDR3 spans 16 amino acids. Germline V lookup: CDR1 LNHDA, CDR2 SQIVND (reference sequence). CDR3 DNA sequence: TGTGCCAGTAGTATCCCCACGGGAGGGCCTTCGAATGAGCAGTTCTTC. It specifies CASSIPTGGPSNEQFF.

This clonotype showed up just a few times. The CDR3 DNA reads TGTGCCAGCAGTATGACATCTTACTATGGCTACACCTTC. Its protein is CASSMTSYYGYTF. The rearrangement joins TRBV28 to TRBJ1-2; the D is unclear. V was clipped by 5 bases and J by 3 bases, with 10 bases between them. Per germline, CDR1 MDHEN and CDR2 SYDVKM. CDR3 length: 13 amino acids.

In its sample, this clonotype was seen a few times. The chain has TRBV12-3 or TRBV12-4 and TRBJ2-3, with 9 bases lining up with TRBD2. CDR3 length: 15 amino acids. J gave up 7 bases and V 2 bases, and 7 bases lay outside the gene matches. The CDR3 DNA sequence: TGTGCCAGCAGTTTAATCGCGGGAGGGCCCCATACGCAGTATTTT. Its protein product is CASSLIAGGPHTQYF.